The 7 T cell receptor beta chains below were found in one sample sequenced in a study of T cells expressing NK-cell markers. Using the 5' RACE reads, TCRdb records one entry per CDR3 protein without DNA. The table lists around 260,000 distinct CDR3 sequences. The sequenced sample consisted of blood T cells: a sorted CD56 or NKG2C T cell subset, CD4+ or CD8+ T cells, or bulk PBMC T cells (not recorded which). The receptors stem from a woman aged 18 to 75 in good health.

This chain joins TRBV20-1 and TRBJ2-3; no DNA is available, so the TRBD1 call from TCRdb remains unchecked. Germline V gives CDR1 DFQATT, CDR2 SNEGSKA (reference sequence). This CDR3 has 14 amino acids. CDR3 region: CSAIPAGEVDTQYF.

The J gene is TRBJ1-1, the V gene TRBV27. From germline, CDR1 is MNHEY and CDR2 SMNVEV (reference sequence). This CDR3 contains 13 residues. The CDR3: CASSLFFMSEAFF.

CDR3 amino acids: CASSSRLGYGYTF. The chain is built from TRBV6-2 or TRBV6-3 and TRBJ1-2. The CDR3 consists of 13 residues. Per germline, CDR1 MNHEY and CDR2 SVGEGT.

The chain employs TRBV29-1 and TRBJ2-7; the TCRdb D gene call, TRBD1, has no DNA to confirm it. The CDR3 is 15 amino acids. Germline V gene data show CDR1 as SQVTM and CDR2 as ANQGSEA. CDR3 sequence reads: CSVVRAGKGYYEQYF.

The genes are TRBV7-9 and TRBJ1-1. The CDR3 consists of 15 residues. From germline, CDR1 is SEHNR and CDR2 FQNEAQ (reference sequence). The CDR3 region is CASSLGRTVNTEAFF.

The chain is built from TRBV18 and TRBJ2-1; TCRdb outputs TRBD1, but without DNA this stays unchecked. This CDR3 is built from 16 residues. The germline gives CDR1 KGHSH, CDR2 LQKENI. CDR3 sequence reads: CASSRGIGTALNEQFF.

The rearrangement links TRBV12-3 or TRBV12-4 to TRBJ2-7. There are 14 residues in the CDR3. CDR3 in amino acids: CASRFSGTGYEQYF.